The rows below give T cell receptor beta chains drawn from one sample of a study of blood T cell repertoires in COVID-19. The repertoire was sequenced with immunoSEQ multiplex PCR; TCRdb's copy has only in-frame clones and lacks some. The top ten clones hold around 1.5% of a sample with 250,000 to 350,000 clones, roughly 86% of them seen once. Sequencing was performed on peripheral blood. The receptors derive from a woman in her fifties or sixties with acute or convalescent COVID-19. Both conserved end residues are part of each CDR3. Fields, in order: clone size, D gene, V gene, J gene, CDR3 DNA, CDR3 protein. The D gene is left open where the match is weak. Expanded clones are given a class, and other clones once, few, many or no size at all.

>-|-|TRBV19|TRBJ1-3
TGTGCCAGTAGTATCGTTAGTGGAAACACCATATATTTT
CASSIVSGNTIYF
>-|TRBD1|TRBV18|TRBJ2-4
TGTGCCAGCTCTCCCGACAGGGAGCTAGCCAAAAACATTCAGTACTTC
CASSPDRELAKNIQYF
>-|TRBD1|TRBV2|TRBJ2-1
TGTGCCAGCTCGCCGGACAGGTTGACCTACAATGAGCAGTTCTTC
CASSPDRLTYNEQFF
>-|-|TRBV5-1|TRBJ2-7
TGCGCCAGCAGCTTGGCCGTTCTTTCCTCCTACGAGCAGTACTTC
CASSLAVLSSYEQYF
>-|-|TRBV7-8|TRBJ1-1
TGTGCCAGCAGGCCAGTCTCGAACACTGAAGCTTTCTTT
CASRPVSNTEAFF
>-|-|TRBV7-2|TRBJ2-7
TGTGCCAGCAGCTTAACAGTCAGGGGCTACGAGCAGTACTTC
CASSLTVRGYEQYF
>-|-|TRBV18|TRBJ1-2
TGTGCCAGCTCATTGCGGACACAAAACTATGGCTACACCTTC
CASSLRTQNYGYTF
>-|-|TRBV7-6|TRBJ1-1
TGTGCCAGCAGCGGCTGGACAGCGAACACTGAAGCTTTCTTT
CASSGWTANTEAFF
>-|-|TRBV7-6|TRBJ2-5
TGTGCCAGCAGCTCAAGGGGTTGGGAGACCCAGTACTTC
CASSSRGWETQYF
>-|TRBD2|TRBV29-1|TRBJ2-3
TGCAGCGTCGGACTAGCGGGAGTCGATACGCAGTATTTT
CSVGLAGVDTQYF
>-|-|TRBV25-1|TRBJ2-2
TGTGCCAGCAGTGACCCTTGGGAGGCCGGGGAGCTGTTTTTT
CASSDPWEAGELFF
>-|-|TRBV28|TRBJ2-2
TGTGCCAGCAGTTTAAGGTCAGGTGTAACCGGGGAGCTGTTTTTT
CASSLRSGVTGELFF
>few|-|TRBV27|TRBJ2-7
TGTGCCAGCAGTGCCTCTTCAGGGGCAAGGAACGAGCAGTACTTC
CASSASSGARNEQYF
>-|TRBD2|TRBV19|TRBJ2-5
TGTGCCAGTAGTTCGGGACTAGCGGGAGTTTCACGGCAAGAGACCCAGTACTTC
CASSSGLAGVSRQETQYF
>-|-|TRBV28|TRBJ2-1
TGTGCCAGCAAATTGGGGGGCTCCTACAATGAGCAGTTCTTC
CASKLGGSYNEQFF
>-|TRBD1|TRBV7-9|TRBJ1-1
TGTGCCAGCAGCTCGACAGGGGGAGCTTTCTTT
CASSSTGGAFF
>-|-|TRBV9|TRBJ1-2
TGTGCCAGCAGCGTAGCTCCTGAGGCTAGCTACACCTTC
CASSVAPEASYTF
>-|TRBD2|TRBV2|TRBJ2-5
TGTGCCAGCAGTGAAAAGGGCCGCCAGCGGGAGTTCCAAGAGACCCAGTACTTC
CASSEKGRQREFQETQYF
>-|TRBD1|TRBV27|TRBJ2-6
TGTGCCAGCAGTTTATGGTGGACAGGGCTGTCTGGGGCCAACGTCCTGACTTTC
CASSLWWTGLSGANVLTF
>-|TRBD2|TRBV24-1|TRBJ2-5
TGTGCCACCAGTGACCCGGGCGGGGGGCCGCCAGAGACCCAGTACTTC
CATSDPGGGPPETQYF
>-|TRBD1|TRBV19|TRBJ1-4
TGTGCCACCTCCGGGACAGGGAATGAAAAACTGTTTTTT
CATSGTGNEKLFF
>-|-|TRBV5-1|TRBJ2-5
TGCGCCAGCAGCTTGACAGGGACCCAAGAGACCCAGTACTTC
CASSLTGTQETQYF
>-|TRBD1|TRBV11-1|TRBJ1-1
TGTGCCAGCAGCCACCGGACAGGCCCCCAGGGTATCGGAGCTTTCTTT
CASSHRTGPQGIGAFF
>once|-|TRBV21-1|TRBJ2-7
TGTGCCAGCAGCAAATGGGGCAGATCCTACGAGCAGTACTTC
CASSKWGRSYEQYF
>-|TRBD1|TRBV6-4|TRBJ1-2
TGTGCCAGCAGTGAGTCACAGGGGAGCTATGGCTACACCTTC
CASSESQGSYGYTF
>-|-|TRBV28|TRBJ2-7
TGTGCCAGCAGTCGTACAGGGTCGGGCTCCTACGAGCAGTACTTC
CASSRTGSGSYEQYF
>-|-|TRBV11-2|TRBJ2-7
TGTGCCAGCAGCTTAGTAGACAACGAGCAGTACTTC
CASSLVDNEQYF
>-|TRBD2|TRBV15|TRBJ2-7
TGTGCCACCAGCACCCAGACTAGCGGGAGTTACGAGCAGTACTTC
CATSTQTSGSYEQYF
>-|TRBD2|TRBV9|TRBJ2-7
TGTGCCAGCAGCGTCTCGCTAGCGGAGCACTCCTACGAGCAGTACTTC
CASSVSLAEHSYEQYF